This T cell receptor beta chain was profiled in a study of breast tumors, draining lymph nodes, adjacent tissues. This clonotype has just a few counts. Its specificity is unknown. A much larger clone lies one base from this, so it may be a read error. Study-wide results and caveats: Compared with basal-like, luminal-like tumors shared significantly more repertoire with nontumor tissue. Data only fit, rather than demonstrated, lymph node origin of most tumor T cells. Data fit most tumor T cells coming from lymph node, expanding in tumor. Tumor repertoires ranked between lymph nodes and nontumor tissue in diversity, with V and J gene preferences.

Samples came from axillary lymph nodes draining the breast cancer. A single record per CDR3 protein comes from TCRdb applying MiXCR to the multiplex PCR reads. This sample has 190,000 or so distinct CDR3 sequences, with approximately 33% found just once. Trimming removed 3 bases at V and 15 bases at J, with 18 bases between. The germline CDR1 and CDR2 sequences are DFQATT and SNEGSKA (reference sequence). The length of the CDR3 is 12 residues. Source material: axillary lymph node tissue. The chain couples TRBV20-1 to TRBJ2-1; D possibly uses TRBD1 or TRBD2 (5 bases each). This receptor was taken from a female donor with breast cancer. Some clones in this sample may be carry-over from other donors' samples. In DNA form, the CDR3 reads TGCAGTGCTAGGAAAGGGACCGGCAATCCGTTCTTC. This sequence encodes CSARKGTGNPFF.